The 18 T cell receptor beta chains reported below all come from one sample, sequenced in a study of blood T cell repertoires in COVID-19. Assay: immunoSEQ multiplex PCR; the TCRdb copy retains only in-frame clones and omits some. The sample records approximately 450,000 clones, approximately 90% being singletons. Material: peripheral blood. The receptors stem from a woman in her twenties or thirties with acute or convalescent COVID-19.

V gene TRBV6-5 combines with J gene TRBJ2-7, with D unclear. The V and J ends lost 5 bases and 7 bases respectively, with 12 bases between them. The CDR3 consists of 12 residues. Germline V gene lookup returns CDR1 MNHEY and CDR2 SVGAGI. The CDR3 loop reads CASSQPAREQYF. DNA of the CDR3: TGTGCCAGCAGTCAGCCGGCTAGGGAGCAGTACTTC.

The rearrangement links TRBV7-2 to TRBJ2-2; tentative D call: TRBD1 (6 bases). V was trimmed by 3 bases and J by 6 bases, leaving 8 bases between them. The germline V gene encodes CDR1 SGHTA and CDR2 FQGNSA. The CDR3 is 13 residues long. The CDR3 coding sequence is TGTGCCAGCAGCTTCAGGGGTGCCGGGGAGCTGTTTTTT. Residues: CASSFRGAGELFF.

This chain joins TRBV7-6 and TRBJ1-3; D gene unclear. V gave up 3 bases and J gave up 14 bases, with 17 bases separating them. The CDR3 covers 13 residues. CDR1 SGHVS and CDR2 FNYEAQ come from the germline V gene. The DNA for the CDR3 is TGTGCCAGCAGCTTTACAAGGAGCGGCCAGGTATATTTT. Translated, it gives CASSFTRSGQVYF.

A note on this clone: Other nucleotide sequences from this sample produce the same CDR3. This chain connects TRBV19 to TRBJ2-3; perhaps TRBD2 as D (5 bases). This CDR3 comprises 13 residues. Trimming cost V 5 bases and J 1 base, with 7 bases left between them. Germline CDR1 LNHDA, CDR2 SQIVND (reference sequence). This CDR3 is CASSPRGTDTQYF. The CDR3 DNA is TGTGCCAGTAGTCCGCGGGGCACAGATACGCAGTATTTT.

This clone was seen a single time. The V and J genes are TRBV9 and TRBJ1-1; TRBD1 is a possible D gene (6 bases). Germline lookup yields CDR1 SGDLS and CDR2 YYNGEE. Trimming took off 8 bases at V and 1 base at J, with 15 bases between the two ends. The CDR3 extends over 14 amino acids. For the CDR3, the DNA is TGTGCCAGTACAGGGCCAGGGGAGAACACTGAAGCTTTCTTT. It translates to CASTGPGENTEAFF.

The chain recombines TRBV2 with TRBJ1-1; no clear D. CDR3 length: 14 amino acids. CDR1 SNHLY and CDR2 FYNNEI come from the germline V gene. The ends were cut back, 4 bases at V and 8 bases at J, with 17 bases in the middle. As DNA, the CDR3 is TGTGCCAGCAGTGGTTACGCCCAACCGGGAGAAGCTTTCTTT. It yields the protein CASSGYAQPGEAFF.

The DNA of the CDR3 is TGTGCCAGCAGTTTAGTTTCCAGAAGAGGCTACACCTTC. Its protein is CASSLVSRRGYTF. The V and J genes are TRBV28 and TRBJ1-2; D remains ambiguous. The CDR3 totals 13 residues. The germline V gene encodes CDR1 MDHEN and CDR2 SYDVKM. Trimming took 2 bases from V and 8 from J, leaving 12 bases between them.

V and J are TRBV5-1 and TRBJ1-2; D call uncertain. From germline, CDR1 is SGHRS and CDR2 YFSETQ. This CDR3 contains 13 residues. V was trimmed by 4 bases and J by 7 bases, leaving 14 bases between them. The CDR3 sequence: CASSQPPRVGYTF. The CDR3 nucleotides read TGCGCCAGCAGCCAACCGCCTAGAGTTGGCTACACCTTC.

The chain joins TRBV16 to TRBJ1-5, with TRBD1 matching 9 bases. CDR1 KGHSY and CDR2 FQNENV come from the germline V gene. This CDR3 is built from 15 residues. J lost 4 bases, V lost 2 bases, and 3 bases had no gene match. The CDR3, as DNA: TGTGCCAGCAGCCAAGACAGGGGGAAGAATCAGCCCCAGCATTTT. Residues: CASSQDRGKNQPQHF.

The chain combines TRBV29-1 with TRBJ2-1; 10 bases match TRBD2. Germline-derived CDR1 and CDR2 are SQVTM and ANQGSEA. V shed 2 bases, J shed 5 bases, and the junction held 9 bases outside the gene matches. The CDR3 has 16 residues. As DNA, the CDR3 is TGCAGCGTTGAAAGGTCTAGCGGGGGCTACCACAATGAGCAGTTCTTC. This gives the protein CSVERSSGGYHNEQFF.

The chain recombines TRBV6-1 with TRBJ2-5; 11 bases align to TRBD2. The germline V gene has CDR1 MNHNS and CDR2 SASEGT. V gave up 0 bases and J gave up 5 bases; unmatched junction bases: 17. The CDR3 consists of 20 residues. CDR3 residues: CASSEAGGWFSGGAEETQYF. The DNA of the CDR3 is TGTGCCAGCAGTGAAGCGGGCGGTTGGTTTAGCGGGGGGGCGGAGGAGACCCAGTACTTC.

The CDR3 here is CASSERDSSDTQYF. CDR3 sequence (DNA): TGTGCCAGCAGTGAAAGGGACAGCTCAGATACGCAGTATTTT. This chain uses TRBV6-1 with TRBJ2-3, with 7 bases identical to TRBD1. After removal of 2 bases from V and 4 bases from J, the junction contained 3 bases not matched to a gene. Germline CDR1 reads MNHNS; CDR2 reads SASEGT. The CDR3 extends over 14 amino acids.

The chain combines TRBV9 with TRBJ1-2; 8 nucleotides line up with TRBD1. The CDR3 is 15 residues long. The J segment lost 0 bases and the V segment lost 4 bases, leaving 5 bases of the junction unmatched. Germline lookup yields CDR1 SGDLS and CDR2 YYNGEE. CDR3 nucleotides: TGTGCCAGCAGCCCAGGGGGCACGACTAACTATGGCTACACCTTC. Translation: CASSPGGTTNYGYTF.

The rearrangement uses TRBV5-6 and TRBJ2-2; 12 nucleotides line up with TRBD2. The CDR3 has 18 amino acids. The V segment lost 4 bases and the J segment 2 bases; nucleotides outside the gene matches: 9. Looked up from germline, CDR1 is SGHDT and CDR2 is YYEEEE. The CDR3 DNA reads as TGTGCCAGCAGCCCAGGGGCTAGCGGGGGGGCAAACACCGGGGAGCTGTTTTTT. Encoded protein: CASSPGASGGANTGELFF.

The CDR3 is CASSPKSGTKQETQYF. CDR3 bases: TGTGCCAGCAGCCCAAAATCCGGGACAAAACAAGAGACCCAGTACTTC. The chain joins TRBV7-9 to TRBJ2-5; possible D gene TRBD1, 6 bases. V lost 5 bases and J 2 bases, leaving 18 bases between the germline ends. Germline V gene lookup returns CDR1 SEHNR and CDR2 FQNEAQ (reference sequence). This CDR3 region has 16 residues.

A few counts support this clone. The rearrangement links TRBV6-5 to TRBJ1-6, with D perhaps matching TRBD1 (6 bases). Germline V gene sequence: CDR1 MNHEY, CDR2 SVGAGI. Trimming took 6 bases from V and 7 from J, leaving 16 bases between them. The CDR3 contains 15 residues. The CDR3 here is CASSGTGSVNSPLHF. CDR3 DNA sequence: TGTGCCAGCAGCGGTACAGGGTCGGTCAATTCACCCCTCCACTTT.

Only one count was recorded for this clone. The V gene is TRBV5-3, the J gene TRBJ2-2, with a possible D match to TRBD1 (5 bases). TRBV5-3 is noted as an ORF with a role that remains uncertain. V was cut by 0 bases and J by 6 bases, with 21 bases left in between. The CDR3 spans 18 residues. CDR3 loop: CARSLGPGWAVAAGELFF. The CDR3 region has the DNA TGTGCCAGAAGCTTGGGTCCAGGGTGGGCTGTAGCAGCCGGGGAGCTGTTTTTT.

This chain joins TRBV10-3 and TRBJ1-6; D is perhaps TRBD1 (5 bases). CDR3 length equals 13 residues. V gave up 6 bases and J gave up 8 bases, with 11 bases separating them. Germline V gives CDR1 ENHRY, CDR2 SYGVKD. The CDR3 nucleotides are TGTGCCATCAGACAGGAAAGTCATTCACCCCTCCACTTT. This gives the protein CAIRQESHSPLHF.